This T cell receptor beta chain was profiled in a study of blood T cells in healthy people across ages. Study-level findings and limits: Observed TCR beta diversity showed a strong correlation with the percentage of naive T cells as measured by flow cytometry.

Germline assignment: CDR1 ENHRY and CDR2 SYGVKD. This CDR3 is 15 amino acids long. With 4 bases removed from V and 4 bases from J, the gap between germline ends came to 16 bases. About this clonotype: Antigen specificity is unknown.

Primed by a sample-barcoded 5' primer and a J-beta primer mix, a second PCR proceeded for 7 to 11 cycles. Each cDNA molecule, via a template-switch adaptor with 12 random nucleotides, was tagged. One entry per CDR3 protein results from TCRdb running MiXCR on the 5' RACE reads. The sample lists fewer than 2 million distinct CDR3 sequences; about two fifths were seen once. For every donor, a draw yielded approximately 9.9 milliliters of peripheral blood. Isolation of PBMCs gave at least 7 million cells per sample. Sample: blood. This clonotype was obtained from a human donor in good health. V is TRBV10-3 and J is TRBJ1-2, with D tentatively TRBD1 (6 bases). CDR3 in amino acids: CAISGSQGSTYGYTF. The CDR3 coding sequence is TGTGCCATCAGTGGAAGCCAGGGGAGTACCTATGGCTACACCTTC.